The entry below gives a single T cell receptor (beta chain) sequence along with its context. What it recognizes is unknown. The V gene end was trimmed by 6 bases and the J gene end by 6 bases; junction bases not matched to a gene: 4. CDR1 and CDR2 from the germline V gene are MNHEY and SVGEGT. The CDR3 spans 14 residues. The data originate from a study of CD8 T cells in Susac syndrome. Study details: When blood was collected, patients with Susac syndrome were therapy-naive, were taking corticosteroids, or were receiving intravenous immunoglobulin alone.

Whole-study results and caveats: Acknowledgment was made by the study that its TCR sequencing and HLA analysis involved a relatively small number of individuals. The CD4+ T cell repertoires in Susac syndrome did not show any clonal expansion.

RNA in amounts of about 0.5 to 1 ug was reverse transcribed with random hexamers. Amplification of TCR beta CDR3 used immunoSEQ multiplex PCR across 54 Vbeta and 13 Jbeta. TCRdb reprocessed the immunoSEQ multiplex PCR reads with MiXCR, giving one entry per CDR3 protein. The sample contains tens of thousands of distinct CDR3 sequences, approximately 93% of which appear only once. This sequence originates from a human donor with Susac syndrome. The genes are TRBV6-2 or TRBV6-3 and TRBJ2-2; TRBD1 matches at 10 bases. Sequenced: CD4+ T cells from PBMCs. CDR3 sequence reads: CASRGQGKAGELFF. Here the CDR3 DNA reads TGTGCCAGCAGGGGACAGGGGAAAGCCGGGGAGCTGTTTTTT.